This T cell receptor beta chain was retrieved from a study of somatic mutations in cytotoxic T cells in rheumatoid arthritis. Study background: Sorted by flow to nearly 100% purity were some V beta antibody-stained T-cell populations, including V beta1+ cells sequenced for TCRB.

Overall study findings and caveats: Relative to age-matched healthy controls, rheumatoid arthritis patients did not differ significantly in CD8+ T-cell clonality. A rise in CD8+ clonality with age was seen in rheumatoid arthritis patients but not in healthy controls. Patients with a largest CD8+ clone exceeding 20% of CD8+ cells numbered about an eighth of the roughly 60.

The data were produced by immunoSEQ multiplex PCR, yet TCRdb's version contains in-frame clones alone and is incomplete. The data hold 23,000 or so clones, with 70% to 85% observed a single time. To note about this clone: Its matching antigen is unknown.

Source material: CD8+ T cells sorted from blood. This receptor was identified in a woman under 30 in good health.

The CDR3 bases are TGTGCCAGCAGCGATGGGGCGGCCGACGAGCAGTACTTC. Translated: CASSDGAADEQYF. The V call is TRBV7-8, the J call TRBJ2-7, with D possibly TRBD1 on 5 matching bases. CDR1 and CDR2 from the germline V gene are SGHVS and FQNEAQ. Trimming removed 5 bases from V and 5 bases from J, with 13 bases in between. The CDR3 is 13 amino acids. Looking up the rest from reference TRBV7-8 and TRBJ2-7 gives the full variable domain: GAGVSQSPRYKVAKRGQDVALRCDPISGHVSLFWYQQALGQGPEFLTYFQNEAQLDKSGLPSDRFFAERPEGSVSTLKIQRTQQEDSAVYLCASSDGAADEQYFGPGTRLTVT.